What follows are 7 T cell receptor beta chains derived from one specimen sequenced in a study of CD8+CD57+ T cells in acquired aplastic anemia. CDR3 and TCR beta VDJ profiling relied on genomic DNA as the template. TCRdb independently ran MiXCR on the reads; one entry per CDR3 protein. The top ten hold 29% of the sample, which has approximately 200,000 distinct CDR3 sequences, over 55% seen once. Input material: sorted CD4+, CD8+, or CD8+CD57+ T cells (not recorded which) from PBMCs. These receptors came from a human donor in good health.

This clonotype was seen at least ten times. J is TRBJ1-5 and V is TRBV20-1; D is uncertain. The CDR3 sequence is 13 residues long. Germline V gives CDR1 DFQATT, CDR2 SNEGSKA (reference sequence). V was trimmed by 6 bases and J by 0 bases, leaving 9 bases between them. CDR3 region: CSATDGSNQPQHF. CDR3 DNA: TGCAGTGCGACCGACGGTAGCAATCAGCCCCAGCATTTT.

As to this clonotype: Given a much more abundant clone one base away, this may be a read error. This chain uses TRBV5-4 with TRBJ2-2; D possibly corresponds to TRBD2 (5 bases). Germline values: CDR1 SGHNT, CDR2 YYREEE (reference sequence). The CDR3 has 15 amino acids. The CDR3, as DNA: TGTGCCAGCAGCCTAGGTAGGGAGAACATCGGGGAGCTGTTTTTT. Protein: CASSLGRENIGELFF.

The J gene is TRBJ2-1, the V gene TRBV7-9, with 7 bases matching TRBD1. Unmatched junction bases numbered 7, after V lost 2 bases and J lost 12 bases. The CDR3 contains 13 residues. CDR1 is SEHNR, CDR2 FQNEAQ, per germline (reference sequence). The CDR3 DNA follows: TGTGCCAGCAGCTTAAAGGGGGCAGATACGCAGTTCTTC. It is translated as CASSLKGADTQFF.

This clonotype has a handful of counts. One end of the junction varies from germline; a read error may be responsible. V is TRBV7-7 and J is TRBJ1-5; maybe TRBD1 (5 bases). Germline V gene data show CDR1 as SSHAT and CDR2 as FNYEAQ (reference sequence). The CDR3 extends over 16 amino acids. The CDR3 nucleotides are TGTGCTAGCAGCACTCATCTAACGGGGACCGGTAGGCCCCAGCATTTT. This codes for CASSTHLTGTGRPQHF.

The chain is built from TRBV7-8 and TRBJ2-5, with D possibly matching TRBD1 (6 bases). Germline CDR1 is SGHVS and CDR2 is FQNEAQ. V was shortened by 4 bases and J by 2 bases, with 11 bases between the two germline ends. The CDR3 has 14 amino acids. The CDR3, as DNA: TGTGCCAGCAGCTCCACAGGGATACAAGAGACCCAGTACTTC. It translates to CASSSTGIQETQYF. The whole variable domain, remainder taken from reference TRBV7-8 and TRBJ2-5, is GAGVSQSPRYKVAKRGQDVALRCDPISGHVSLFWYQQALGQGPEFLTYFQNEAQLDKSGLPSDRFFAERPEGSVSTLKIQRTQQEDSAVYLCASSSTGIQETQYFGPGTRLLVL.

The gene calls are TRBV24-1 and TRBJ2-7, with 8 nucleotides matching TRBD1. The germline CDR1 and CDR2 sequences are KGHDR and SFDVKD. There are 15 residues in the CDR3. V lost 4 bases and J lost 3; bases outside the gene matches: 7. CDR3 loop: CATSEAGTGYYEQYF. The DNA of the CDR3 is TGTGCCACCAGTGAAGCCGGGACAGGTTACTACGAGCAGTACTTC.

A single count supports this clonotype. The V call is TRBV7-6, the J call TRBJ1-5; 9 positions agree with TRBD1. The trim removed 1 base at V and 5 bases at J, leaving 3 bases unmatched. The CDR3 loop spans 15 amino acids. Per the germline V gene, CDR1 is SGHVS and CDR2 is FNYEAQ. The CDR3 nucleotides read TGTGCCAGCAGCTTAGAGGGACAGGGCCATCAGCCCCAGCATTTT. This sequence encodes CASSLEGQGHQPQHF.